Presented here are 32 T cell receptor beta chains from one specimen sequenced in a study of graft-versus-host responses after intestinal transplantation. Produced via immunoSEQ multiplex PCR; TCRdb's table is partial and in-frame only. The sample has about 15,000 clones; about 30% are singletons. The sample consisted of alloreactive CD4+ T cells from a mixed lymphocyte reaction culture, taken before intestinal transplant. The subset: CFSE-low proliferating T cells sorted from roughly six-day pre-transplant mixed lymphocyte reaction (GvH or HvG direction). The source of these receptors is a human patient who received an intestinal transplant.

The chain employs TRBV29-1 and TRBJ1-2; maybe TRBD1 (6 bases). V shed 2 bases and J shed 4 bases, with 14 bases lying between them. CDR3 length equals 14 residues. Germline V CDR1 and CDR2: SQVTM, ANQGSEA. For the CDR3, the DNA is TGCAGCGTTGAAAGGCCCGGGACATTCTATGGCTACACCTTC. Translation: CSVERPGTFYGYTF.

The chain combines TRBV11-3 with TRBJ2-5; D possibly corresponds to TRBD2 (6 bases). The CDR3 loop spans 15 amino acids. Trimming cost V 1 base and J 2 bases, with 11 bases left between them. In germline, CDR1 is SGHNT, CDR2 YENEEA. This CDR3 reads CASSLGYGGQETQYF. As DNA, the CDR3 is TGTGCCAGCAGCTTAGGATACGGGGGACAAGAGACCCAGTACTTC.

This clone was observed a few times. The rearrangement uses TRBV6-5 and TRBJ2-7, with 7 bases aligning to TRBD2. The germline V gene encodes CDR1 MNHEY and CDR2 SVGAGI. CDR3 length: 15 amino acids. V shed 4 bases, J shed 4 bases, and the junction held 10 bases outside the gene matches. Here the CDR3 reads CASSLGGSLGYEQYF. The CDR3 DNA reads TGTGCCAGCAGTTTGGGGGGGTCCCTTGGGTACGAGCAGTACTTC.

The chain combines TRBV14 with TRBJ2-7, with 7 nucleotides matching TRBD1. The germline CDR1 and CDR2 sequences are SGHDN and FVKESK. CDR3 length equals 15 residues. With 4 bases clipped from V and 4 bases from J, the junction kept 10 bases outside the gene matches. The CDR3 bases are TGTGCCAGCAGCCTGGGACAGACCGTGAGTTACGAGCAGTACTTC. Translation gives CASSLGQTVSYEQYF.

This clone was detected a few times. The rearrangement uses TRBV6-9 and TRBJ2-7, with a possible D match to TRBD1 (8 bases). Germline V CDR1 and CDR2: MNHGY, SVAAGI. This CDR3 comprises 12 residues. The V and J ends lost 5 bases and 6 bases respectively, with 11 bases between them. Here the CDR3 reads CASSTGGVEQYF. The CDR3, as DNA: TGTGCCAGCAGTACAGGGGGGGTCGAGCAGTACTTC.

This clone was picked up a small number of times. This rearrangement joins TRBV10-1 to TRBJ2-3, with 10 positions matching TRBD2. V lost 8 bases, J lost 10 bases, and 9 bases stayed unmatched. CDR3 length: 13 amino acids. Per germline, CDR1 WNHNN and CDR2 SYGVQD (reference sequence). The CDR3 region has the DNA TGCGCCAGCCAGAGAGCGGGAGGGCGCGCGCAGTATTTT. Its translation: CASQRAGGRAQYF.

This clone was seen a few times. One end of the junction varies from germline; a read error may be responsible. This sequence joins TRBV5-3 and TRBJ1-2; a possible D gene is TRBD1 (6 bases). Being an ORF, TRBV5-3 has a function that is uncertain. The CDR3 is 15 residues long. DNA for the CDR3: TGTGCCAGCAGCTTTAATGGGGACATCAACTATGGCTACACCTTC. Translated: CASSFNGDINYGYTF.

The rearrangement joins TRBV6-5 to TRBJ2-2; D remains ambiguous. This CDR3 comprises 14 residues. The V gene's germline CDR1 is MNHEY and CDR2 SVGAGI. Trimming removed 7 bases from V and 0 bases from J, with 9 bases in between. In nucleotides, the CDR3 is TGTGCCAGCACTGCAGCTGCGAACACCGGGGAGCTGTTTTTT. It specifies CASTAAANTGELFF.

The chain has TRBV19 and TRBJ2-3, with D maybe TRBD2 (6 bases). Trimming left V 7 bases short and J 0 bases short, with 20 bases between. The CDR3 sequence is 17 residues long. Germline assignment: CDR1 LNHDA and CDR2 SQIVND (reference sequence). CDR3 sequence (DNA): TGTGCCAGTATCCCGGGCGGGACTCCCTCTAGCACAGATACGCAGTATTTT. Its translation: CASIPGGTPSSTDTQYF. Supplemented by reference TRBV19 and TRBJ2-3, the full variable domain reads DGGITQSPKYLFRKEGQNVTLSCEQNLNHDAMYWYRQDPGQGLRLIYYSQIVNDFQKGDIAEGYSVSREKKESFPLTVTSAQKNPTAFYLCASIPGGTPSSTDTQYFGPGTRLTVL.

CDR3 sequence: CASSAPRYGYTF. The CDR3 DNA sequence: TGTGCCAGCAGTGCACCGAGGTATGGCTACACCTTC. The chain recombines TRBV6-1 with TRBJ1-2; D ambiguous. Germline V lookup: CDR1 MNHNS, CDR2 SASEGT. This CDR3 contains 12 residues. Trimming left V 4 bases short and J 5 bases short, with 8 bases between.

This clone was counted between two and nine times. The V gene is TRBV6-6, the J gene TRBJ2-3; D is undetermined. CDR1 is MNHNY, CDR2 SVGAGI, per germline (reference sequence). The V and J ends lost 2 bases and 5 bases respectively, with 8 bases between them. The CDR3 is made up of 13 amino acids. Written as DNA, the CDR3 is TGTGCCAGCAGTTACGACCTAAGAGATACGCAGTATTTT. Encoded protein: CASSYDLRDTQYF.

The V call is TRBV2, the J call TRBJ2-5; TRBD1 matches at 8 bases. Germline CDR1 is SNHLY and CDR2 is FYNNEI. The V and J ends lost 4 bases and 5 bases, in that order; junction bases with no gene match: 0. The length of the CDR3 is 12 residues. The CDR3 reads CASSGQGETQYF. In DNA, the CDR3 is TGTGCCAGCAGTGGACAGGGGGAGACCCAGTACTTC.

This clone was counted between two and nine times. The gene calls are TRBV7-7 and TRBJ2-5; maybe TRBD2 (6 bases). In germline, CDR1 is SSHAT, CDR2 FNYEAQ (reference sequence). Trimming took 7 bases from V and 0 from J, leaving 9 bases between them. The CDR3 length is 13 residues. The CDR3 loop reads CASTRGYQETQYF. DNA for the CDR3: TGTGCCAGCACCCGGGGGTACCAAGAGACCCAGTACTTC.

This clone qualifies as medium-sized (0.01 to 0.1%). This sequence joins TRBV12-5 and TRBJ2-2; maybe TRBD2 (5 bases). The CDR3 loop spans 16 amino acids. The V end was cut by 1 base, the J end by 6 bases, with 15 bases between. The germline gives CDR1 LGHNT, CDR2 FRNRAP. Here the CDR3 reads CASGLEDLESPGELFF. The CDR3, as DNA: TGTGCTAGTGGTTTGGAGGACTTGGAAAGTCCCGGGGAGCTGTTTTTT.

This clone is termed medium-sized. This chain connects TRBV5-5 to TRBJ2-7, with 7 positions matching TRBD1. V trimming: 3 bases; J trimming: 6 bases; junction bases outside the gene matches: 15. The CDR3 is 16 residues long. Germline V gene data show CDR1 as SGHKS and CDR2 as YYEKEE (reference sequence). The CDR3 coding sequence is TGTGCCAGCAGCTCAACGCACACTTACAGGGGTGGCGAGCAGTACTTC. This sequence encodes CASSSTHTYRGGEQYF.

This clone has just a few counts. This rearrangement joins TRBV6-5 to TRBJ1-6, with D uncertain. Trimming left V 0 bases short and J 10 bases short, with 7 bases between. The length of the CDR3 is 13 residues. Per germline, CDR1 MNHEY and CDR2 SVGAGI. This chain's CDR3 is CASSYSLNSPLHF. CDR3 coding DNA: TGTGCCAGCAGTTACTCGCTCAACTCACCCCTCCACTTT.

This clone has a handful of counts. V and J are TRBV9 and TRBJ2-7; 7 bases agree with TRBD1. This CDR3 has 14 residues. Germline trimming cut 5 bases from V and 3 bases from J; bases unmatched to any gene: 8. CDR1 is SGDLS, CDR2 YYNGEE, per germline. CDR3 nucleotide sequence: TGTGCCAGCAGGGGACAGCTATTAGGCTACGAGCAGTACTTC. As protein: CASRGQLLGYEQYF.

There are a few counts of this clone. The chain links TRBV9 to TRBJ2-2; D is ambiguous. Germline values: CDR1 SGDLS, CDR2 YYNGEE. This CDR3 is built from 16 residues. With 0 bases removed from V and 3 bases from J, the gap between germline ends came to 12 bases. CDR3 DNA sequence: TGTGCCAGCAGCGTAGGATCGACTCCTCACACCGGGGAGCTGTTTTTT. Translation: CASSVGSTPHTGELFF.

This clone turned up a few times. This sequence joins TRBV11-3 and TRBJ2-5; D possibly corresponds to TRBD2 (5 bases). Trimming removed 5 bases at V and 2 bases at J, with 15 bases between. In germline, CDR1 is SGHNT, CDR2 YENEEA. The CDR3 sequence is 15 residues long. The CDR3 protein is CASSEGLRSQETQYF. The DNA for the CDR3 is TGTGCCAGCAGCGAAGGACTCAGGTCGCAAGAGACCCAGTACTTC.

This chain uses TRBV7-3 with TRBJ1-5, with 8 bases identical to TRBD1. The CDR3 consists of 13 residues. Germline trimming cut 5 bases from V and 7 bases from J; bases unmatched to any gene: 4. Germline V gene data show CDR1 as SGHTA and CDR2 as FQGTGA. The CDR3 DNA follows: TGTGCCAGCAGCACCGACAGGGGCCAGCCCCAGCATTTT. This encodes CASSTDRGQPQHF.

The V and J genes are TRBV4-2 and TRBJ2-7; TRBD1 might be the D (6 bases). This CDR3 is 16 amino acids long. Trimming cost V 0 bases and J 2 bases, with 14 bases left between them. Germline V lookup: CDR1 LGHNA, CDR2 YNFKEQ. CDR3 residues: CASSQDEQGITYEQYF. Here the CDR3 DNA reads TGTGCCAGCAGCCAAGATGAACAGGGAATAACCTACGAGCAGTACTTC.

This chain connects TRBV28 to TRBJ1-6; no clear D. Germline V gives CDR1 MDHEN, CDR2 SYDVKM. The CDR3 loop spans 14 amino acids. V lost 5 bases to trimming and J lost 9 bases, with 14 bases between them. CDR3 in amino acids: CASSPRDGISPLHF. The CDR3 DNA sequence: TGTGCCAGCAGTCCACGAGACGGTATTTCACCCCTCCACTTT. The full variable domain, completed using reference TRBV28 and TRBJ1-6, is DVKVTQSSRYLVKRTGEKVFLECVQDMDHENMFWYRQDPGLGLRLIYFSYDVKMKEKGDIPEGYSVSREKKERFSLILESASTNQTSMYLCASSPRDGISPLHFGNGTRLTVT.

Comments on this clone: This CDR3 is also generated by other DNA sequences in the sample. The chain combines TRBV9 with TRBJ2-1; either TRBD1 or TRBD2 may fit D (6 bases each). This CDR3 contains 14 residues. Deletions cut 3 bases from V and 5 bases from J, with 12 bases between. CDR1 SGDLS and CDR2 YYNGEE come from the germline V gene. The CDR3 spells CASSGGAGDNEQFF. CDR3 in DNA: TGTGCCAGCAGCGGGGGGGCCGGCGACAATGAGCAGTTCTTC.

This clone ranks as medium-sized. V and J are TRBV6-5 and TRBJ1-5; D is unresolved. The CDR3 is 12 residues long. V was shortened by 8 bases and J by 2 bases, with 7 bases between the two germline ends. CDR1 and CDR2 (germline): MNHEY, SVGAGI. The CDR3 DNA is TGTGCCAGCGGGGTTGGCAATCAGCCCCAGCATTTT. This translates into CASGVGNQPQHF.

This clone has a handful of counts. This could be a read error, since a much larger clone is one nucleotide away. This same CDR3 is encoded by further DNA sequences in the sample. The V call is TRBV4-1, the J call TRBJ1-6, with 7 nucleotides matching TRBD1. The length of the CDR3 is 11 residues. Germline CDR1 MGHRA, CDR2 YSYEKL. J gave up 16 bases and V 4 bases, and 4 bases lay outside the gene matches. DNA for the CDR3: TGCGCCAGCAGCCGCTCGGGACAGCTCCACTTT. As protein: CASSRSGQLHF.

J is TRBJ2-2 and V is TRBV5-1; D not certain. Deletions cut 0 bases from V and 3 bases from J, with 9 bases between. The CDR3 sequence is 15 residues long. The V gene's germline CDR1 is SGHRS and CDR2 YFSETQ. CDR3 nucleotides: TGCGCCAGCAGCTTGGGGTCGTTGGACACCGGGGAGCTGTTTTTT. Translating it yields CASSLGSLDTGELFF.

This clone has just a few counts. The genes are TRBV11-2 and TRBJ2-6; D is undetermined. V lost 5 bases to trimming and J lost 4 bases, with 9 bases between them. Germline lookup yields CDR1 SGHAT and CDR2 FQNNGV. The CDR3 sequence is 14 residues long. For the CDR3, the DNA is TGTGCCAGCAGCCCGTTGGGAGGGGCCAACGTCCTGACTTTC. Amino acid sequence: CASSPLGGANVLTF.

CDR3: CASSLTGADTEAFF. CDR3 nucleotide sequence: TGTGCCAGCAGCTTAACGGGGGCGGACACTGAAGCTTTCTTT. The chain uses TRBV7-3 and TRBJ1-1; D may be TRBD1 (6 bases). V was trimmed by 0 bases and J by 3 bases, leaving 8 bases between them. The CDR3 has 14 amino acids. CDR1 SGHTA and CDR2 FQGTGA come from the germline V gene. The complete variable domain, with remaining parts taken from reference TRBV7-3 and TRBJ1-1, reads GAGVSQTPSNKVTEKGKYVELRCDPISGHTALYWYRQSLGQGPEFLIYFQGTGAADDSGLPNDRFFAVRPEGSVSTLKIQRTERGDSAVYLCASSLTGADTEAFFGQGTRLTVV.

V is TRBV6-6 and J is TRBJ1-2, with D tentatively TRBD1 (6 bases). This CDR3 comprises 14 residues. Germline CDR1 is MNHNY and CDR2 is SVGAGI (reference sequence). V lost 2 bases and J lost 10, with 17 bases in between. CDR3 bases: TGTGCCAGCAGTTACGCGGCGACAGGACTCAACTACACCTTC. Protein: CASSYAATGLNYTF.

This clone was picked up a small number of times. The CDR3 region is CASSLGGLAGNTGELFF. The CDR3 DNA follows: TGTGCCAGCAGCTTGGGCGGACTAGCGGGGAACACCGGGGAGCTGTTTTTT. The rearrangement links TRBV5-5 to TRBJ2-2; 11 nucleotides align to TRBD2. Germline V CDR1 and CDR2: SGHKS, YYEKEE (reference sequence). V gave up 0 bases and J gave up 1 base; unmatched junction bases: 2. This CDR3 spans 17 amino acids. The complete variable domain, with remaining parts taken from reference TRBV5-5 and TRBJ2-2, reads DAGVTQSPTHLIKTRGQQVTLRCSPISGHKSVSWYQQVLGQGPQFIFQYYEKEERGRGNFPDRFSARQFPNYSSELNVNALLLGDSALYLCASSLGGLAGNTGELFFGEGSRLTVL.

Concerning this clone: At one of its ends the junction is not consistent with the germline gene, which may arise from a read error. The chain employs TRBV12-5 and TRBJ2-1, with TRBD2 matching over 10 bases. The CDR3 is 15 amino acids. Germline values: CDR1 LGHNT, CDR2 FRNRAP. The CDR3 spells CANSRLAGPNHKQLF. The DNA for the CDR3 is TGTGCCAATTCTAGACTAGCGGGCCCCAACCACAAGCAGCTCTTC.

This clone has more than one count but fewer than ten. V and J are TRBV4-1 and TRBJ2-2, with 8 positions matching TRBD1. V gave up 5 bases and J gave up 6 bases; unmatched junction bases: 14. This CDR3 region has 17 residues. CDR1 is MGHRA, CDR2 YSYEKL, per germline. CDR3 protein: CASSFPRGQGFAGELFF. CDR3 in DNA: TGCGCCAGCAGCTTTCCCAGGGGGCAAGGTTTCGCCGGGGAGCTGTTTTTT.